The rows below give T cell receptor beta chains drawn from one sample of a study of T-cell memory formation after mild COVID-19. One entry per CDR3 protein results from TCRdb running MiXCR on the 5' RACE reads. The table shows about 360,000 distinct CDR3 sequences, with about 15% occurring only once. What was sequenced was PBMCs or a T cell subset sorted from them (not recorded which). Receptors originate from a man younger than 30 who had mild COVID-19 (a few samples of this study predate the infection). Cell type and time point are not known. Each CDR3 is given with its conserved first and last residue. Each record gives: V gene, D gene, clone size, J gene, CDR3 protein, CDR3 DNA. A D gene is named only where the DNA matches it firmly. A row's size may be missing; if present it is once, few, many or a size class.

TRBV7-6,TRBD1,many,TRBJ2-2,CASSRKDRERSGELFF,TGTGCCAGCAGCAGGAAAGACAGGGAAAGGTCCGGGGAGCTGTTTTTT
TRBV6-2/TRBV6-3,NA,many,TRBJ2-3,CASTYSLDTQYF,TGTGCCAGCACCTACTCTCTCGATACGCAGTATTTT
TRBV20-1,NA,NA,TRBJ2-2,CSARDPIEGTGELFF,TGCAGTGCTAGAGATCCTATCGAGGGCACCGGGGAGCTGTTTTTT
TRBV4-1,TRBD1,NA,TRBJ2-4,CASSQGDRDGNIQYF,TGCGCCAGCAGCCAAGGTGACAGGGATGGAAACATTCAGTACTTC
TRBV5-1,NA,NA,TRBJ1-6,CASSFMGKNSPLHF,TGCGCCAGCAGCTTCATGGGGAAGAATTCACCCCTCCACTTT
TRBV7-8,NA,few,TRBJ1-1,CASSSPRVRVRTEAFF,TGTGCCAGCAGCTCCCCTCGGGTCAGGGTGAGGACTGAAGCTTTCTTT
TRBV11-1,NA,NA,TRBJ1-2,CASSPPGPRDYGYTF,TGTGCCAGCAGCCCGCCGGGACCGAGGGATTATGGCTACACCTTC
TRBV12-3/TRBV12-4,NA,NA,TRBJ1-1,CASSPRLSNTEAFF,TGTGCCAGCAGTCCCCGGTTGTCGAACACTGAAGCTTTCTTT
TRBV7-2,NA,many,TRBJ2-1,CASSSRTEQFF,TGTGCCAGCAGCTCACGGACCGAGCAGTTCTTC
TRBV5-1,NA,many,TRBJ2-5,CASSLKLGVETQYF,TGCGCCAGCAGCTTGAAGTTGGGGGTAGAGACCCAGTACTTC
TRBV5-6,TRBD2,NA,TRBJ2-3,CASSPGTSPDTQYF,TGTGCCAGCAGCCCCGGGACTAGCCCAGATACGCAGTATTTT
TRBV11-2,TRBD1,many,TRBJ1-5,CASSSGQGDDQPQHF,TGTGCCAGCAGCTCCGGACAGGGGGATGATCAGCCCCAGCATTTT
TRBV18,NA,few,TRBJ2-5,CASSPRLARETQYF,TGTGCCAGCTCACCACGCCTAGCCAGAGAGACCCAGTACTTC
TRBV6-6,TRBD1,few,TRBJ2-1,CASTSGGSYNEQFF,TGTGCCAGCACTTCAGGGGGCTCCTACAATGAGCAGTTCTTC
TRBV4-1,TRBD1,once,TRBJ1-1,CASSQERGRTEAFF,TGCGCCAGCAGCCAAGAGAGGGGGCGGACTGAAGCTTTCTTT
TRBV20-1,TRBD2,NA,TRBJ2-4,CSASRGVKNIQYF,TGCAGTGCTAGCCGGGGGGTCAAAAACATTCAGTACTTC
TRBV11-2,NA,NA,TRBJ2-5,CASSTETGQETQYF,TGTGCCAGCAGCACGGAGACGGGACAAGAGACCCAGTACTTC
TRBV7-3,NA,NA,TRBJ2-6,CASSPSPAGANVLTF,TGTGCCAGCAGCCCAAGCCCGGCGGGGGCCAACGTCCTGACTTTC